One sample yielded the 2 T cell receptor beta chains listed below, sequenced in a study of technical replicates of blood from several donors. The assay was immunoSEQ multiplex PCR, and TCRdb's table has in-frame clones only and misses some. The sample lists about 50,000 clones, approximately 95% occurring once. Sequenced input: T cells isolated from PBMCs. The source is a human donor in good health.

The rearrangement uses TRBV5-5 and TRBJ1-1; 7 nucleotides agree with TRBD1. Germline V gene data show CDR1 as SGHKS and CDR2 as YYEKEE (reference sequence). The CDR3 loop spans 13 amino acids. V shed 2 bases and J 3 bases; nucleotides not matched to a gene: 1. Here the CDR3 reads CASSFQGDTEAFF. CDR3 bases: TGTGCCAGCAGCTTTCAGGGGGACACTGAAGCTTTCTTT.

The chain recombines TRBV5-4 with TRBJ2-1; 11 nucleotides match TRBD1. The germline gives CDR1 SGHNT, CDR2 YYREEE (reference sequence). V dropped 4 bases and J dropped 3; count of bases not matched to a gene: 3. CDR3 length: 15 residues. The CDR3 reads CASSRGQGDYNEQFF. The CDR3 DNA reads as TGTGCCAGCAGCCGGGGACAGGGGGACTACAATGAGCAGTTCTTC.